This T cell receptor beta chain is from a study of T cell responses to AZD1222 COVID-19 vaccine. Only in-frame clones appear in the TCRdb table, and some are missing; sequencing was by immunoSEQ multiplex PCR. Here the sample spans fewer than 200,000 clones, around 92% being singletons. This CDR3 region has 13 residues. Deletions cut 6 bases from V and 3 bases from J, with 9 bases between. Germline V gene sequence: CDR1 LNHNV, CDR2 YYDKDF (reference sequence). Study-level results: Just five to seven people given AZD1222 tested seropositive at baseline. Repertoire sampling was restricted to post-peak T cell response timepoints.

Worth noting for this clone: The target antigen is unknown.

The V gene is TRBV15, the J gene TRBJ2-1; D is undetermined. The specimen was peripheral blood, collected on day 0 of AZD1222 vaccination. The source is an adult in good health. CDR3 protein: CATRLEVYNEQFF. The CDR3 nucleotides are TGTGCCACCAGGCTAGAAGTCTACAATGAGCAGTTCTTC.